This T cell receptor beta chain emerged from a study of shared clonotypes between healthy human individuals. The germline gives CDR1 ENHRY, CDR2 SYGVKD. Trimming left V 2 bases short and J 9 bases short, with 10 bases between. This CDR3 contains 12 residues. Produced via immunoSEQ multiplex PCR; TCRdb's table is partial and in-frame only. The sample contains roughly 1,000,000 clones, more than 75% of which appear only once. The J gene is TRBJ1-2, the V gene TRBV10-3; D is uncertain. Sequencing was performed on memory CD4+ T cells from PBMCs. Subset described: CD45RA-negative fraction. The receptor comes from a man between 18 and 29 years old in good health. Some clones in this sample may be carry-over from other donors' samples. This CDR3 reads CAISEGGSSYTF. DNA for the CDR3: TGTGCCATCAGTGAGGGAGGGTCGAGCTACACCTTC.